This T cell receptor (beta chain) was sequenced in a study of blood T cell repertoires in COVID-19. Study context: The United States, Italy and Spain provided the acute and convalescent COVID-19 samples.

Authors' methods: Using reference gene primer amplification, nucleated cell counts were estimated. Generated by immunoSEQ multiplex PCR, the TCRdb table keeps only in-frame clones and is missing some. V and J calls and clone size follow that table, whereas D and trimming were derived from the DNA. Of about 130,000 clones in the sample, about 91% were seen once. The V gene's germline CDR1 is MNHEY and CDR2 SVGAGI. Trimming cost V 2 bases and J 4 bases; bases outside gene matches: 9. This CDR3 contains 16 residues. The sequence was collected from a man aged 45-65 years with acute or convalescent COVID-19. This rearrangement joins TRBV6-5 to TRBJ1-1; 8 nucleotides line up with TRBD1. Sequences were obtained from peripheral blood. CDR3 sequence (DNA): TGTGCCAGCAGTTACCTACGGACAGGGCGGAGCACTGAAGCTTTCTTT. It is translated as CASSYLRTGRSTEAFF.